The 10 T cell receptor beta chains in this list originate from one sample, sequenced in a study of technical replicates of blood from a handful of donors. Produced via immunoSEQ multiplex PCR; TCRdb's table is partial and in-frame only. This table has some 64,000 clones, 70% to 90% appearing once. The specimen sequenced was PBMCs. The receptor source for this set is a human donor in good health. Some clones in this sample may be carry-over from other donors' samples.

The chain carries TRBV5-1 and TRBJ2-6, with D tentatively TRBD2 (6 bases). Germline CDR1 and CDR2: SGHRS and YFSETQ. The CDR3 is 18 amino acids. Between the trimmed V and J ends, which lost 1 base and 0 bases, there was a span of 14 bases. CDR3 protein: CASSLSLLGGSGANVLTF. CDR3 DNA sequence: TGCGCCAGCAGCTTGTCCCTATTGGGGGGCTCTGGGGCCAACGTCCTGACTTTC.

The V gene is TRBV5-1, the J gene TRBJ2-5, with TRBD2 as a possible D gene (6 bases). Trimming left V 1 base short and J 5 bases short, with 6 bases between. Germline V lookup: CDR1 SGHRS, CDR2 YFSETQ. The CDR3 is 12 residues long. The DNA for the CDR3 is TGCGCCAGCAGCTTGAGCGGGGAGACCCAGTACTTC. Its protein is CASSLSGETQYF.

This clone is a singleton in its sample. The chain employs TRBV7-3 and TRBJ1-1; D perhaps matches TRBD1 (6 bases). This CDR3 spans 13 amino acids. Germline CDR1 is SGHTA and CDR2 is FQGTGA. The V end was cut by 1 base, the J end by 5 bases, with 8 bases between. The CDR3 nucleotides are TGTGCCAGCAGCTTAAAAGGGGGAACTGAAGCTTTCTTT. Protein product: CASSLKGGTEAFF.

The chain joins TRBV27 to TRBJ2-2; TRBD2 matches 11 bases. Germline V CDR1 and CDR2: MNHEY, SMNVEV (reference sequence). The CDR3 contains 16 residues. V was clipped by 3 bases and J by 5 bases; unmatched bases: 5. Here the CDR3 DNA reads TGTGCCAGCAGTTTTGGGCTAGCGGGGGGAACCGGGGAGCTGTTTTTT. The encoded protein is CASSFGLAGGTGELFF.

In its sample, this clone was seen a few times. V gene TRBV5-1 combines with J gene TRBJ1-6; D remains unclear. Germline V gives CDR1 SGHRS, CDR2 YFSETQ. Deletions cut 4 bases from V and 8 bases from J, with 19 bases between. The CDR3 runs 16 residues. CDR3 sequence: CASSPGWASRHSPLHF. As DNA, the CDR3 is TGCGCCAGCAGCCCGGGATGGGCGTCCAGGCATTCACCCCTCCACTTT.

J is TRBJ2-5 and V is TRBV29-1; weak D call: TRBD2 (5 bases). Germline CDR1 SQVTM, CDR2 ANQGSEA. The CDR3 totals 12 residues. Trimming took off 4 bases at V and 6 bases at J, with 12 bases between the two ends. CDR3 bases: TGCAGCGTTGCTTCATCCGGGAAGACCCAGTACTTC. Protein product: CSVASSGKTQYF.

This clone has a single count. The genes are TRBV30 and TRBJ2-7; 8 bases match TRBD1. CDR1 and CDR2 (germline): GTSNPN, SVGIG (reference sequence). This CDR3 has 14 amino acids. V dropped 3 bases and J dropped 4; count of bases not matched to a gene: 8. DNA for the CDR3: TGTGCCTGGAGACATGGACAGGGATCGTACGAGCAGTACTTC. Its protein is CAWRHGQGSYEQYF.

The chain uses TRBV7-2 and TRBJ2-7; D gene unclear. V was cut by 2 bases and J by 5 bases, with 10 bases left in between. The germline gives CDR1 SGHTA, CDR2 FQGNSA. This CDR3 has 13 residues. CDR3 in DNA: TGTGCCAGCAGCTTATACCAGATCGACGAGCAGTACTTC. Encoded protein: CASSLYQIDEQYF.

The chain couples TRBV18 to TRBJ2-5, with TRBD1 as a possible D gene (5 bases). Trimming left V 0 bases short and J 5 bases short, with 13 bases between. The CDR3 is made up of 15 amino acids. Per the germline V gene, CDR1 is KGHSH and CDR2 is LQKENI. CDR3 loop: CASSPPGQPGETQYF. In DNA form, the CDR3 reads TGTGCCAGCTCACCACCGGGGCAGCCAGGGGAGACCCAGTACTTC.

The chain carries TRBV21-1 and TRBJ1-5; the table's D call of TRBD1 was not tested on the DNA. TRBV21-1 is given as a pseudogene. The CDR3 totals 19 residues. CDR3 in amino acids: CASSTGGGRDTYSNQPQHF. The CDR3, as DNA: TGTGCCAGCAGCACAGGAGGAGGCAGGGACACCTATAGCAATCAGCCCCAGCATTTT.